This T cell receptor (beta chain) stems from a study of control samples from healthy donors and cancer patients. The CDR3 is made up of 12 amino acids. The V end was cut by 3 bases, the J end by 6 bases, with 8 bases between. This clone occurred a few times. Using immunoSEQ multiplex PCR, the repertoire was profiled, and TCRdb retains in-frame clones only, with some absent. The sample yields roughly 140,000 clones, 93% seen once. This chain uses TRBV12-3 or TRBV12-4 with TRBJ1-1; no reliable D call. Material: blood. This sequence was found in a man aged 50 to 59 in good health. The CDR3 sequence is CASSLSFPEAFF. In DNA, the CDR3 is TGTGCCAGCAGTTTGAGCTTCCCTGAAGCTTTCTTT.